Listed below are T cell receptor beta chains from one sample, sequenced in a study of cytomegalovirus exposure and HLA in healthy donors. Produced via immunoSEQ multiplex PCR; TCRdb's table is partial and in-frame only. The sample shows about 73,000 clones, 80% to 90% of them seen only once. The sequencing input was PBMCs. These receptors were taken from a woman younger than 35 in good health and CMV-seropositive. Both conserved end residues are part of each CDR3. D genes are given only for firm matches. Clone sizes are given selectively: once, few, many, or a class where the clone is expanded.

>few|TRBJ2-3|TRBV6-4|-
TGTGCCAGCAGTGACGGCCTCCCCACAGATACGCAGTATTTT
CASSDGLPTDTQYF
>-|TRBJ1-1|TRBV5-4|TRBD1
TGTGCCAGCAGCTTGGGGGTGACAGGGTTGAACACTGAAGCTTTCTTT
CASSLGVTGLNTEAFF
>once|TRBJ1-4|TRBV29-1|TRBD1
TGCAGCGTTACAGACAGGGACCTTAATGAAAAACTGTTTTTT
CSVTDRDLNEKLFF
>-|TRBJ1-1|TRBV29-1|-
TGCAGCGTTGATAGGTTGGCCAGGACTTTTGGCACTGAAGCTTTCTTT
CSVDRLARTFGTEAFF
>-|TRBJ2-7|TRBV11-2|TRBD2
TGTGCCAGCAGGTGGGCTAGCGGGAGTTTTCGGTACGAGCAGTACTTC
CASRWASGSFRYEQYF
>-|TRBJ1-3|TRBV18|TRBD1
TGTGCCAGCTCATCCGAAACAGGGGGCAGAAACACCATATATTTT
CASSSETGGRNTIYF
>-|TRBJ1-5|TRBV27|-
TGTGCCAGCAGTTTGCGTAGCAATCAGCCCCAGCATTTT
CASSLRSNQPQHF
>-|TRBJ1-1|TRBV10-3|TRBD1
TGTGCCAGCGGGGACAGCGCCACAAGGGCTTTCTTT
CASGDSATRAFF
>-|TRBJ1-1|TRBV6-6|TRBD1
TGTGCCAGCAGTATAGGGGGCTCGGGAACTGAAGCTTTCTTT
CASSIGGSGTEAFF
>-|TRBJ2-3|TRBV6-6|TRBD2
TGTGCCAGCAGGACTAGCGGGGTCCCCGATACGCAGTATTTT
CASRTSGVPDTQYF
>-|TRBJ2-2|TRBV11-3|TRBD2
TGTGCCAGCAGCCGGACCGGGACTAGCCTGTTTTTT
CASSRTGTSLFF
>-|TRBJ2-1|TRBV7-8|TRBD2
TGTGCCAGCAGCTTCGAACTAGCGGGGGCCTACAATGAGCAGTTCTTC
CASSFELAGAYNEQFF
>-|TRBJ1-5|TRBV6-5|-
TGTGCCAGCAGCCGGCAGGGTAATCAGCCCCAGCATTTT
CASSRQGNQPQHF
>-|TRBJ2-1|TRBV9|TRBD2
TGTGCCAGCAGCGTAGGAGGCGGGAGGGCCGTTGAGCAGTTCTTC
CASSVGGGRAVEQFF
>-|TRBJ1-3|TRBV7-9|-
TGTGCCAGCAGTTCCATGCGGAACACCATATATTTT
CASSSMRNTIYF
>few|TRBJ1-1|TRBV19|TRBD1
TGTGCCAGTACCTCAGGGGGCCTCACTGAAGCTTTCTTT
CASTSGGLTEAFF
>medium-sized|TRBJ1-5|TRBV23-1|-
TGCGCCAGCAGACAGGGCAATCAGCCCCAGCATTTT
CASRQGNQPQHF
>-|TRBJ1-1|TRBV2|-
TGTGCCAGCAGTGAAAGAGCAGGGAAAGGAGCTTTCTTT
CASSERAGKGAFF
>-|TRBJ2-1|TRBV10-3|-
TGTGCCATCAGTGAAGCAGGGGATAGGACTAGTGGCCACAATGAGCAGTTCTTC
CAISEAGDRTSGHNEQFF
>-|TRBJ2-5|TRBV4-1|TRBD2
TGCGCCAGCAGCCCGAGGATAGCGGGGGGGCTTCAAGAGACCCAGTACTTC
CASSPRIAGGLQETQYF
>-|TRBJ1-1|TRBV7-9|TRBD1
TGTGCCAGCAGCTCTATAGGGACAGGGGACGAAGCTTTCTTT
CASSSIGTGDEAFF
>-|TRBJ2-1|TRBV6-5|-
TGTGCCAGCGGTCGGGGAGGAGAGTTCTTC
CASGRGGEFF
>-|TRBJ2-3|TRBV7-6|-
TGTGCCAGCAGCTTAGAGAGTAGTTTTAGCACAGATACGCAGTATTTT
CASSLESSFSTDTQYF
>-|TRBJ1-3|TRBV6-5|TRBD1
TGTGCCAGCAAAAACAGGGGCTCTGGAAACACCATATATTTT
CASKNRGSGNTIYF
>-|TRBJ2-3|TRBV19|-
TGTGCCAGTAGGATAGGAGCTAGCACAGATACGCAGTATTTT
CASRIGASTDTQYF
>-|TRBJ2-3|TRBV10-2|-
TGCGCCAGCAAACCCATGAGACTACTTACAGATACGCAGTATTTT
CASKPMRLLTDTQYF
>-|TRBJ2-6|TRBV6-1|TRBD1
TGTGCCAGCAGTGACGAGACAGGGAGTGGGGCCAACGTCCTGACTTTC
CASSDETGSGANVLTF
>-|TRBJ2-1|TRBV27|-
TGTGCCAGCATGCGGGGCGCGTTGGATGAGCAGTTCTTC
CASMRGALDEQFF
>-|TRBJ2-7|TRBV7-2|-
TGTGCCAGCAGCTTTTATCGGCTAGGTTCCTACGAGCAGTACTTC
CASSFYRLGSYEQYF
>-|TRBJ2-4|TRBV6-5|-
TGTGCCAGCAGTCGACTGGGGACATTTCAGTACTTC
CASSRLGTFQYF
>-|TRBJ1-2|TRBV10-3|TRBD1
TGTGCCATCCGCCGGGACAGGGACCCTAACTATGGCTACACCTTC
CAIRRDRDPNYGYTF
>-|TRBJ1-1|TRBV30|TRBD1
TGTGCCTGGAGCTCACAGGGGGCGCAGAACGTTTTAGGAGCTTTCTTT
CAWSSQGAQNVLGAFF
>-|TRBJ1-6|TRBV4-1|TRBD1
TGCGCCAGCAGCCAAGTAGGCCAGACAGGGCCTGATTCACCCCTCCACTTT
CASSQVGQTGPDSPLHF
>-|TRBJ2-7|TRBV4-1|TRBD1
TGCGCCAGCAGCCTTAGGGACAGCGAATACGAGCAGTACTTC
CASSLRDSEYEQYF
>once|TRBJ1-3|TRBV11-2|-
TGTGCCAGCAGCACCGACCACAGCTCTGGAAACACCATATATTTT
CASSTDHSSGNTIYF
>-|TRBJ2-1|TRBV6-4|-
TGTGCCAGCAGTAACCGGGACATGCCCAACAATGAGCAGTTCTTC
CASSNRDMPNNEQFF
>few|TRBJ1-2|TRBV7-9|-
TGTGCCAGCAGCTTTGAATCAGGGTACTATGGCTACACCTTC
CASSFESGYYGYTF
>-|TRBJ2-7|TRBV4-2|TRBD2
TGTGCCAGCAGCCCCGTAGCGGGGGGATCCTACGAGCAGTACTTC
CASSPVAGGSYEQYF
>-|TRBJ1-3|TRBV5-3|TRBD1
TGTGCCAGAAGCTCAGTCCCGGGACAGGGCCCGGGAGGTTTT
CARSSVPGQGPGGF
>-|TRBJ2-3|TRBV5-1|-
TGCGCCAGCAGCCGTTCAGCGGGCGTCACAGATACGCAGTATTTT
CASSRSAGVTDTQYF
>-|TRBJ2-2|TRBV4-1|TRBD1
TGCGCCAGCAGCCAGCTATTGGTGGCAGGGGGCTGGGAGCTGTTTTTT
CASSQLLVAGGWELFF